A selection of T cell receptor beta chains follows, all from one sample in a study of CD8+CD57+ T cells in acquired aplastic anemia. A single record per CDR3 protein comes from TCRdb applying MiXCR to the reads. The sample holds some 150,000 distinct CDR3 sequences, less than 45% seen once. Material for sequencing was sorted CD4+, CD8+, or CD8+CD57+ T cells (not recorded which) from PBMCs. All receptors come from a human donor in good health, serving as a control. The CDR3 runs from the conserved cysteine through the conserved F or W. The D gene is left open where the match is weak. The size field is filled for only some rows; it gives once, few, many or a size class.

J gene	V gene	D gene	clone size	CDR3 DNA	CDR3 protein
TRBJ1-1	TRBV28	NA	many	TGTGCCAGCAGACCTGCACAGGGAGGCACTGAAGCTTTCTTT	CASRPAQGGTEAFF
TRBJ1-2	TRBV5-1	TRBD1	once	TGCGCCAGCAGCCGGGATGGACAGGGGGGAAGAGGCTACACCTTC	CASSRDGQGGRGYTF
TRBJ1-1	TRBV7-2	NA	many	TGTGCCAGCAGCTTAGCAGGGATGAACACTGAAGCTTTCTTT	CASSLAGMNTEAFF
TRBJ2-3	TRBV25-1	NA	NA	TGTGCCAGCAGTGAACGCCGAGGGGGTAGGGGAGCGGATACGCAGTATTTT	CASSERRGGRGADTQYF
TRBJ2-1	TRBV24-1	NA	NA	TGTGCCACCAGTGATTGGTCCGAGCAGCAGTTCTTC	CATSDWSEQQFF
TRBJ1-2	TRBV5-4	TRBD1	many	TGTGCCAGCAAAATCGACAGGGCGAATAACTATGGCTACACCTTC	CASKIDRANNYGYTF
TRBJ1-4	TRBV9	NA	NA	TGTGCCAGCAGCCCTAAAGAGGGTCGGGCTAGTGAAAAACTGTTTTTT	CASSPKEGRASEKLFF
TRBJ1-1	TRBV29-1	NA	many	TGCAGCGGGAAACTACAGGGAAGGGGCGATGAAGCTTTCTTT	CSGKLQGRGDEAFF
TRBJ2-1	TRBV24-1	NA	once	TGTGCCACCAGTGATTTCTTGTCCGATGAGCAGTTCTTC	CATSDFLSDEQFF
TRBJ2-3	TRBV29-1	NA	NA	TGCAGCGTTGCTGGGGGGGCGGTCGCAGATACGCAGTATTTT	CSVAGGAVADTQYF
TRBJ1-5	TRBV6-1	TRBD1	many	TGTGCCAGCACGAAGGGGGCCAGCAATCAGCCCCAGCATTTT	CASTKGASNQPQHF
TRBJ2-3	TRBV3-1	TRBD2	many	TGTGCCAGCAGCAACGGGGGGGCGGATACGCAGTATTTT	CASSNGGADTQYF
TRBJ1-2	TRBV20-1	TRBD1	NA	TGCAGTGCGTATGACAGGGGGGACTATGGCTACACCTTC	CSAYDRGDYGYTF
TRBJ1-1	TRBV12-3/TRBV12-4	NA	many	TGTGCCAGCTCGTCGGGGTGGGCCCTAGGGGCTTTCTTT	CASSSGWALGAFF
TRBJ1-4	TRBV12-3/TRBV12-4	NA	many	TGTGCCAGCAGTGTGAGTGTCAGCGGTAATGAAAAACTGTTTTTT	CASSVSVSGNEKLFF
TRBJ2-3	TRBV5-1	TRBD2	NA	TGCGCCGGCAGCCCGGGACTAGCGGGGGTCACAGATACGCAGTATTTT	CAGSPGLAGVTDTQYF
TRBJ2-5	TRBV5-4	NA	many	TGTGCCAGCAGCGTCGGGCCTGACCAAGAGACCCAGTACTTC	CASSVGPDQETQYF
TRBJ2-7	TRBV7-9	TRBD1	once	TGTGCCAGCAGTGTAACAGGGGTATACGAGCAGTACTTC	CASSVTGVYEQYF
TRBJ1-1	TRBV12-5	NA	few	TGTGCTAGTGGTTCTGGGGGCAGGGAGCGCTTTTACACTGAAGCTTTCTTT	CASGSGGRERFYTEAFF
TRBJ1-4	TRBV30	NA	many	TGTGCCTGGAGGAAGAAGGGAACAACTAATGAAAAACTGTTTTTT	CAWRKKGTTNEKLFF
TRBJ2-6	TRBV24-1	TRBD1	many	TGTGCCACCAGTCCCCGGGGGCAGGGGGCGTTTGGGGCCAACGTCCTGACTTTC	CATSPRGQGAFGANVLTF
TRBJ2-1	TRBV7-9	NA	NA	TGTGCCAGCAGCTTAGCAGGGGCCAGTATGAATGAGCAGTTCTTC	CASSLAGASMNEQFF
TRBJ1-5	TRBV3-1	NA	NA	TGTGCCAGCAGCGGAAGTTATGAGAGACAGCCCCAGCATTTT	CASSGSYERQPQHF
TRBJ1-6	TRBV7-9	NA	many	TGTGCCAGCAGCTTAGCGGTCGGGGGGCAAACACCCCTCCACTTT	CASSLAVGGQTPLHF
TRBJ2-5	TRBV6-6	NA	NA	TGTGCCAGCCTTCGTGGGGGGGCAGACGAGACCCAGTACTTC	CASLRGGADETQYF
TRBJ1-1	TRBV10-3	NA	many	TGTGCCATCAGAGGAACGGAGAACACTGAAGCTTTCTTT	CAIRGTENTEAFF
TRBJ2-5	TRBV12-3/TRBV12-4	NA	many	TGTGCCAGTACGAAGTTGCCCCAAGAGACCCAGTACTTC	CASTKLPQETQYF
TRBJ2-7	TRBV10-3	TRBD2	NA	TGTGCCATCAGTGAAGGGACTAGCGGTTACGAGCAGTACTTC	CAISEGTSGYEQYF
TRBJ1-1	TRBV28	NA	many	TGTGCCACCCGTAACAGTGGCACTGAAGCTTTCTTT	CATRNSGTEAFF
TRBJ2-2	TRBV12-3/TRBV12-4	TRBD2	many	TGTGCCAGCAGTTTAGGACCAACGGGGGGGCTGTTTTTT	CASSLGPTGGLFF
TRBJ2-5	TRBV20-1	NA	NA	TGCAGTGCTAGAGATGAGACCCAGTACTTC	CSARDETQYF
TRBJ1-3	TRBV14	NA	few	TGTGCCAGCAGCCAAGAGACCTTAACAGGGACTGGAAACACCATATATTTT	CASSQETLTGTGNTIYF
TRBJ1-5	TRBV6-1	TRBD1	many	TGTGCCAGCAGCCCGAGGGACAGGGAGGATCAGCCCCAGCATTTT	CASSPRDREDQPQHF
TRBJ1-2	TRBV19	NA	NA	TGTGCCAGTAGTATCTCCAGGGTATATGGCTACACCTTC	CASSISRVYGYTF
TRBJ2-3	TRBV9	TRBD2	NA	TGTGCCAGCAGCGTAGAGCAGCGGGGGGGCAGAAATACGCAGTATTTT	CASSVEQRGGRNTQYF
TRBJ2-3	TRBV28	TRBD1	many	TGTGCCAGCAGCCAGGGACAGCCCACAGATACGCAGTATTTT	CASSQGQPTDTQYF
TRBJ1-5	TRBV19	NA	once	TGTGCCAGTAGTATAGCACAACAGCCCCAGCATTTT	CASSIAQQPQHF
TRBJ2-2	TRBV15	NA	many	TGTGCCACCAGCAGACCCCCGCTGAACACCGGGGAGCTGTTTTTT	CATSRPPLNTGELFF
TRBJ1-5	TRBV12-3/TRBV12-4	NA	many	TGTGCCAGCAGGGGGGTTAGTAGGAGGCGCAATCAGCCCCAGCATTTT	CASRGVSRRRNQPQHF
TRBJ1-2	TRBV27	NA	NA	TGTGCCAGCAGTTTATCAGGGCAGGGGACCTATGGCTACACCTTC	CASSLSGQGTYGYTF
TRBJ2-7	TRBV7-4	TRBD1	many	TGTGCCAGCACCTCTAACTCTTCTGGACAGGGGAGATACGAGCAGTACTTC	CASTSNSSGQGRYEQYF
TRBJ1-4	TRBV6-2/TRBV6-3	TRBD1	few	TGTGCCAGCGGTACAGGGGGCGAGGGGGAAAAACTGTTTTTT	CASGTGGEGEKLFF
TRBJ2-6	TRBV9	NA	NA	TGTGTCAGCACCAACGGGGTAGGAGGGGCCAACGTCCTGACCTTC	CVSTNGVGGANVLTF
TRBJ2-3	TRBV25-1	TRBD2	NA	TGTGCCAGCAGTGAAAGGGACGGGGGGGCGGATACGCAGTATTTT	CASSERDGGADTQYF
TRBJ2-7	TRBV5-4	NA	many	TGTGCCAGCAGCTCCGGACCGCCAACCTACGAGCAGTACTTC	CASSSGPPTYEQYF
TRBJ2-3	TRBV6-5	TRBD1	many	TGTGCCAGCCGATTAGACAGGGAGCCCCAGTATTTT	CASRLDREPQYF
TRBJ2-3	TRBV20-1	TRBD2	once	TGCAGTGCGCAGACTAGCGGGGACCTCACAGATACGCAGTATTTT	CSAQTSGDLTDTQYF
TRBJ1-2	TRBV2	NA	NA	TGTGCCAGCAGTGCGACAGTTCATGGCTACACCTTC	CASSATVHGYTF
TRBJ2-7	TRBV2	NA	many	TGTGCCAGCAGTGACAGGGCCTCATACGAGCAGTACTTC	CASSDRASYEQYF
TRBJ2-1	TRBV9	TRBD1	NA	TGTGCCAGCAGTGAATCGACAGGGGGCCTACGGAATGAGCAGTTCTTC	CASSESTGGLRNEQFF